This TCR beta chain emerged from a study of T cells in Graves' hyperthyroidism and ophthalmopathy. Regions amplified from RNA transcripts were the TCR beta CDR3 regions. TCR CDR3 regions were first amplified by RT-PCR with HTBI primers. From the multiplex PCR reads, TCRdb called clonotypes with MiXCR, one entry per CDR3 protein. The data contain more than 500,000 distinct CDR3 sequences, roughly 45% of them singletons. The germline V gene encodes CDR1 SGDLS and CDR2 YYNGEE. Germline trimming cut 3 bases from V and 1 base from J; bases unmatched to any gene: 9. This CDR3 is 16 amino acids long. Diagnoses were made from clinical symptoms, serum measures (thyroxine and TRAb), thyroid ultrasound and orbital computed tomography. A word on this clonotype: Its target is not known.

General observations from the study: Most thyroid clonotypes expanded above 0.001 were also detected in blood.

The clonotype comes from an adult woman with Graves' disease, either hyperthyroidism or ophthalmopathy (not recorded which). What was sequenced was peripheral blood or thyroid tissue (not recorded which). The rearrangement links TRBV9 to TRBJ1-1; 7 bases fit TRBD1. CDR3 residues: CASSDRDSTPNTEAFF. The CDR3 DNA reads TGTGCCAGCAGCGACCGGGACAGCACCCCGAACACTGAAGCTTTCTTT.